The 4 T cell receptor beta chains in this list originate from one sample, sequenced in a study of cytotoxic CD8 clonotypes in ibrutinib-treated CLL (dated by TCRdb to the early 2020s). The time point label here, explained by the study, means: progressive disease on ibrutinib. Receptor libraries were prepared by the immunoSEQ multiplex PCR assay. This immuneACCESS table, as held by TCRdb, lists in-frame sequences with V and J called but not all clones. Of the missing ones, under half trace to an unresolved V gene in checked studies; the others have no known cause. In all, the sample holds 250,000 to 350,000 clones, and roughly three quarters of those were seen once. Together, the top ten hold approximately 5.6% of the sample. This material consisted of PBMCs, taken at disease progression, from a patient treated with ibrutinib. The receptors derive from a human donor with chronic lymphocytic leukemia.

This clone was seen only a few times. The CDR3 loop is CASSYAGNNQPQHF. CDR3 DNA sequence: TGTGCCAGCAGTTACGCCGGGAACAATCAGCCCCAGCATTTT. The chain joins TRBV6-5 to TRBJ1-5; no clear D gene. V gave up 2 bases and J gave up 3 bases, with 8 bases separating them. The germline gives CDR1 MNHEY, CDR2 SVGAGI. The CDR3 is 14 residues long.

The chain has TRBV7-9 and TRBJ1-6, with a tentative D call TRBD1 (6 bases). The CDR3 runs to 12 residues. CDR1 and CDR2 (germline): SEHNR, FQNEAQ (reference sequence). Trimming pared 5 bases from V and 13 bases from J, leaving 12 bases between. The CDR3 DNA is TGTGCCAGCAGCCTACAGGGCACTCCCCTCCACTTT. As protein: CASSLQGTPLHF. Complete variable domain (other parts from reference TRBV7-9 and TRBJ1-6): DTGVSQNPRHKITKRGQNVTFRCDPISEHNRLYWYRQTLGQGPEFLTYFQNEAQLEKSRLLSDRFSAERPKGSFSTLEIQRTEQGDSAMYLCASSLQGTPLHFGNGTRLTVT.

V usage is TRBV18 and J usage is TRBJ2-1, with D perhaps assigned TRBD1 or TRBD2 (5 bases each). The germline CDR1 and CDR2 sequences are KGHSH and LQKENI. Trimming shortened V by 3 bases and J by 5 bases, and 14 bases separated the two germline ends. The CDR3 length is 15 residues. The CDR3 reads CASSPGTSLDNEQFF. CDR3 in DNA: TGTGCCAGCTCACCCGGGACCTCCTTGGACAATGAGCAGTTCTTC.

This chain links TRBV28 with TRBJ1-2, with D perhaps matching TRBD1 (5 bases). Trimming removed 3 bases from V and 7 bases from J, with 9 bases in between. CDR3 size: 12 residues. Germline V lookup: CDR1 MDHEN, CDR2 SYDVKM. The CDR3, as DNA: TGTGCCAGCAGTTTTAGAGGGGCTGGCTACACCTTC. It translates to CASSFRGAGYTF.